Detailed here is one T cell receptor (beta chain). CDR3 length: 15 amino acids. The V end lost 1 base, the J end lost 4 bases, and 12 bases lay between the germline ends. Per germline, CDR1 SGHRS and CDR2 YFSETQ. This specimen comes from a study of blood T cell repertoires in COVID-19. In the source study's methods: Amplification with reference gene primers provided the estimates of nucleated cell counts. Clones were read by immunoSEQ multiplex PCR, and TCRdb kept only the in-frame ones, dropping some. V and J calls and clone size are as listed in that table; D and trimming were resolved from the DNA. The sample carries under 70,000 clones, about 90% recorded once.

The sample consisted of peripheral blood. The chain carries TRBV5-1 and TRBJ2-1, with D possibly matching TRBD1 (6 bases). This receptor was taken from a man aged 55 to 70 with active COVID-19. DNA of the CDR3: TGCGCCAGCAGCTTGTCAGGGGTTTCGTACAATGAGCAGTTCTTC. The encoded protein is CASSLSGVSYNEQFF.